This is a list of T cell receptor beta chains from one sample in a study of T cell repertoires in cytomegalovirus infection. TCRdb reprocessed the reads via MiXCR and lists one record per CDR3 protein. The sample consists of a few hundred thousand distinct CDR3 sequences, over 15% of them appearing once. The sequenced sample was CD8+ T cells from PBMCs. These receptors were obtained from a human donor in good health (CMV status not recorded). Some clones in this sample may be carry-over from other donors' samples. The CDR3 runs from the conserved cysteine through the conserved F or W. Fields, in order: J gene, V gene, clone size, D gene, CDR3 protein. The D gene is left open where the match is weak. Clone size is shown for a subset of rows, as once, few, many or a class of expanded clone.

TRBJ2-2	TRBV15	.	.	CATSRDDDTGELFF
TRBJ2-7	TRBV28	.	.	CASSGGGGGWGAYEQYF
TRBJ2-1	TRBV20-1	few	.	CSARESREQFF
TRBJ2-3	TRBV6-1	few	.	CASSEMSGGYTDTQYF
TRBJ2-3	TRBV28	once	.	CASSPDNRATDTQYF
TRBJ2-3	TRBV7-2	many	.	CASSLVEGPHGDTQYF
TRBJ2-7	TRBV20-1	.	.	CSARVMGSYEQYF
TRBJ2-7	TRBV7-9	many	TRBD1	CASSRQGALNYEQYF
TRBJ2-5	TRBV7-9	few	.	CASSLAGDHPGETQYF
TRBJ1-2	TRBV12-3/TRBV12-4	few	.	CASRPTGTDYGYTF
TRBJ2-7	TRBV2	.	.	CPSSGTEQYF
TRBJ1-2	TRBV2	many	TRBD1	CASSAGTGEDYTF
TRBJ2-1	TRBV12-3/TRBV12-4	.	TRBD2	CASSLSARTSGGPDYNEQFF
TRBJ2-3	TRBV7-2	many	TRBD2	CASSSPLTGNQRGDTDTQYF
TRBJ1-2	TRBV12-5	.	TRBD1	CASGLLQGPLYGYTF
TRBJ2-3	TRBV6-2/TRBV6-3	many	.	CASSTPIGDTDTQYF
TRBJ2-7	TRBV2	many	.	CASSVPTRSSYEQYF
TRBJ1-3	TRBV7-9	.	.	CATHRLHYGNTIYF
TRBJ2-5	TRBV7-6	many	.	CASSLAEIEETQYF
TRBJ2-3	TRBV28	many	.	CASSYQGTTRYTQYF
TRBJ2-7	TRBV20-1	few	.	CSARGQVDLYEQYF
TRBJ1-6	TRBV13	.	.	CASSLGRTVPPPLHF
TRBJ1-6	TRBV7-3	few	.	CASSPYTGSPLHF
TRBJ2-1	TRBV7-6	.	.	CASSSRDLTGGEQFF
TRBJ2-7	TRBV7-8	many	TRBD1	CASTLGQQYEQYF
TRBJ2-3	TRBV10-3	few	.	CAISSYGGASTDTQYF
TRBJ2-6	TRBV7-3	many	TRBD1	CASSLVGQAGGANVLTF
TRBJ2-7	TRBV7-9	few	TRBD1	CASSTGTGGFEQYF
TRBJ1-1	TRBV12-3/TRBV12-4	.	.	CASLGAGRNRGLTEAFF
TRBJ2-1	TRBV20-1	few	TRBD1	CSARAPGTDEQFF
TRBJ1-1	TRBV6-4	.	.	CASSDTQLTEAFF
TRBJ2-2	TRBV6-6	.	.	CATQTGLTNTGELFF
TRBJ1-2	TRBV28	few	.	CASSLFWRRQAYGYTF
TRBJ1-1	TRBV19	.	TRBD1	CASSRPGGGVAGNTEAFF
TRBJ2-1	TRBV19	.	.	CASNSLEGAYNEQFF
TRBJ1-5	TRBV27	few	.	CASSLSAGEYSNQPQHF
TRBJ2-1	TRBV6-2/TRBV6-3	many	.	CASIKLGLYNEQFF
TRBJ1-6	TRBV28	many	.	CASSLQGSSYNSPLHF
TRBJ1-1	TRBV2	.	TRBD1	CASSRTQGARITEAFF
TRBJ1-6	TRBV28	few	.	CASRSPRTDGNSPLHF
TRBJ2-3	TRBV2	few	TRBD2	CASSVLAGESTDTQYF
TRBJ1-4	TRBV20-1	.	TRBD1	CSASGTVNEKLFF
TRBJ1-2	TRBV29-1	few	TRBD1	CSVNRDRLECYTF
TRBJ1-1	TRBV27	.	.	CASSLDAGSGPKEAFF
TRBJ1-3	TRBV29-1	.	.	CSVEYPEQGLKITGNTIYF
TRBJ1-5	TRBV5-8	.	.	CASSLAQPQHF
TRBJ1-5	TRBV20-1	medium-sized	TRBD1	CSARPQRQGQNQPQHF
TRBJ2-1	TRBV20-1	many	TRBD2	CSAGPGLAGGHESYNEQFF
TRBJ1-1	TRBV28	many	.	CASSLPVTTTYTEAFF
TRBJ2-2	TRBV7-2	many	.	CASSLARLGTGELFF
TRBJ2-7	TRBV7-9	.	.	CASSLSTTPYEQYF
TRBJ2-7	TRBV19	few	TRBD1	CASSEGAAYEQYF
TRBJ1-2	TRBV12-3/TRBV12-4	.	.	CASSSLTTADYGYTF